Presented here are 30 T cell receptor beta chains from one specimen sequenced in a study of control samples from healthy donors and cancer patients. The method was immunoSEQ multiplex PCR; TCRdb's version includes in-frame clones alone and lacks a portion of them. The table records roughly 200,000 clones, roughly 94% of them present only once. The sequencing sample was made of blood. Receptors were obtained from a man between 45 and 60 years old in good health.

The CDR3, as DNA: TGCGCCAGCAGCTTCGGACAGTACACTGAAGCTTTCTTT. Its translation is CASSFGQYTEAFF. The chain recombines TRBV5-1 with TRBJ1-1, with D possibly matching TRBD1 (6 bases). The CDR3 runs 13 residues. In germline, CDR1 is SGHRS, CDR2 YFSETQ. Trimming took 2 bases from V and 3 from J, leaving 8 bases between them.

The chain carries TRBV15 and TRBJ1-5, with TRBD1 matching 7 bases. J was trimmed by 1 base and V by 5 bases; bases with no gene match: 8. This CDR3 has 16 residues. In germline, CDR1 is LNHNV, CDR2 YYDKDF (reference sequence). CDR3 DNA: TGTGCCACCAGCCCCCGCCGGGACAGCAGCAATCAGCCCCAGCATTTT. Translation: CATSPRRDSSNQPQHF.

The V and J genes are TRBV2 and TRBJ2-7, with 9 bases fitting TRBD1. Trimming removed 9 bases from V and 1 base from J; junction bases left unmatched: 10. CDR3 length: 15 residues. CDR1 is SNHLY, CDR2 FYNNEI, per germline. CDR3 region: CASRGQGPTSYEQYF. Here the CDR3 DNA reads TGTGCCAGTCGTGGACAGGGGCCAACTTCCTACGAGCAGTACTTC.

V and J are TRBV6-1 and TRBJ1-1, with D perhaps TRBD1 (5 bases). The CDR3 sequence is 14 residues long. Germline V gives CDR1 MNHNS, CDR2 SASEGT. V gave up 3 bases and J gave up 5 bases, with 13 bases separating them. CDR3 nucleotide sequence: TGTGCCAGCAGTGAGAACGGGGGGGAAACTGAAGCTTTCTTT. Protein product: CASSENGGETEAFF.

J is TRBJ1-1 and V is TRBV25-1, with 11 bases lining up with TRBD1. Germline V lookup: CDR1 MGHDK, CDR2 SYGVNS. The V segment lost 5 bases and the J segment 6 bases; nucleotides outside the gene matches: 8. The CDR3 sequence is 15 residues long. CDR3 nucleotide sequence: TGTGCCAGCAGTTCTCGGACAGGGGGCTTGGCTGAAGCTTTCTTT. The encoded protein is CASSSRTGGLAEAFF.

The V call is TRBV27, the J call TRBJ2-3; 7 bases agree with TRBD2. CDR3 length: 15 amino acids. From germline, CDR1 is MNHEY and CDR2 SMNVEV (reference sequence). V lost 7 bases and J lost 5; bases outside the gene matches: 12. The CDR3 DNA sequence: TGTGCCAGCACCCCAAATACGGGGGGTGAAGATACGCAGTATTTT. As protein: CASTPNTGGEDTQYF.

J is TRBJ2-1 and V is TRBV11-3, with TRBD2 matching 8 bases. The CDR3 is 14 amino acids. Germline assignment: CDR1 SGHNT and CDR2 YENEEA. J gave up 8 bases and V 8 bases, and 11 bases lay outside the gene matches. The CDR3 here is CASAQSGGYDEQFF. DNA for the CDR3: TGTGCCAGCGCTCAAAGCGGGGGTTACGATGAGCAGTTCTTC.

The V call is TRBV18, the J call TRBJ1-4; 7 bases align to TRBD1. J was trimmed by 0 bases and V by 5 bases; bases with no gene match: 6. CDR1 is KGHSH, CDR2 LQKENI, per germline. This CDR3 is built from 16 residues. CDR3 protein: CASSMGQLSTNEKLFF. Written as DNA, the CDR3 is TGTGCCAGCTCAATGGGACAGCTTTCAACTAATGAAAAACTGTTTTTT.

This chain joins TRBV5-4 and TRBJ1-3; D gene uncertain. Germline V gene data show CDR1 as SGHNT and CDR2 as YYREEE (reference sequence). The CDR3 has 13 amino acids. The CDR3 coding sequence is TGTGCGACCAGAGGGAGCTGGGAAAACACCATATATTTT. It yields the protein CATRGSWENTIYF.

V gene TRBV20-1 combines with J gene TRBJ1-5; 7 nucleotides match TRBD1. Looked up from germline, CDR1 is DFQATT and CDR2 is SNEGSKA (reference sequence). This CDR3 region has 11 residues. V lost 6 bases, J lost 11 bases, and 7 bases stayed unmatched. In DNA form, the CDR3 reads TGCAGTGCGATGACAGGGTGGGCCCAGCATTTT. Encoded protein: CSAMTGWAQHF.

This clone was observed once. This chain uses TRBV4-1 with TRBJ1-1; 10 nucleotides agree with TRBD1. Germline CDR1 is MGHRA and CDR2 is YSYEKL. J was trimmed by 5 bases and V by 5 bases; bases with no gene match: 20. The CDR3 runs 19 residues. CDR3 coding DNA: TGCGCCAGCAGCTCCCGCGTATCGGACAGGGGGTTTCGTATGACTGAAGCTTTCTTT. This codes for CASSSRVSDRGFRMTEAFF.

This clone was seen more than once but under ten times. The rearrangement joins TRBV10-1 to TRBJ2-3; 7 bases are a match to TRBD1. The CDR3 is 14 amino acids. CDR1 is WNHNN, CDR2 SYGVQD, per germline (reference sequence). The V and J ends lost 4 bases and 1 base, in that order; junction bases with no gene match: 2. DNA for the CDR3: TGCGCCAGCAGTGTAGGGGGCGGCACAGATACGCAGTATTTT. Translated, it gives CASSVGGGTDTQYF.

This sequence joins TRBV6-5 and TRBJ1-2; 7 bases are a match to TRBD1. The CDR3 is 15 residues long. The V and J ends lost 6 bases and 2 bases, in that order; junction bases with no gene match: 9. Per the germline V gene, CDR1 is MNHEY and CDR2 is SVGAGI. The CDR3 loop is CASRRRTGLNYGYTF. The CDR3 DNA reads as TGTGCCAGCAGACGTCGGACAGGACTAAACTATGGCTACACCTTC.

The chain recombines TRBV5-4 with TRBJ2-7; 7 bases match TRBD1. V was clipped by 9 bases and J by 2 bases; unmatched bases: 5. The CDR3 is 12 residues long. Germline-derived CDR1 and CDR2 are SGHNT and YYREEE (reference sequence). The CDR3 DNA is TGTGCCACCGGGGACAGAACCTACGAGCAGTACTTC. Its protein product is CATGDRTYEQYF.

This clone was detected once. The V gene is TRBV6-6, the J gene TRBJ2-7, with 9 bases fitting TRBD1. The CDR3 extends over 14 amino acids. Per germline, CDR1 MNHNY and CDR2 SVGAGI (reference sequence). CDR3 bases: TGTGCAACCAACCGGGACAGGGACTCCTACGAGCAGTACTTC. Translation: CATNRDRDSYEQYF.

The chain couples TRBV19 to TRBJ2-1; 9 bases map to TRBD2. The CDR3 runs 14 residues. V lost 6 bases to trimming and J lost 4 bases; unmatched junction nucleotides: 4. CDR1 and CDR2 from the germline V gene are LNHDA and SQIVND (reference sequence). Written as DNA, the CDR3 is TGTGCCAGTAGGCTAGCGGGGCAATACAATGAGCAGTTCTTC. It yields the protein CASRLAGQYNEQFF.

A single count supports this clone. The V call is TRBV24-1, the J call TRBJ1-1; 7 positions agree with TRBD1. Germline assignment: CDR1 KGHDR and CDR2 SFDVKD. With V trimmed by 4 bases and J by 6 bases, 4 bases remained unmatched. The CDR3 has 13 amino acids. The CDR3 DNA follows: TGTGCCACCAGTGACAGGGGGAGGGCTGAAGCTTTCTTT. Translated, it gives CATSDRGRAEAFF.

This chain uses TRBV5-5 with TRBJ2-5; no firm D call. This CDR3 is built from 16 residues. Trimming took 0 bases from V and 1 from J, leaving 13 bases between them. The germline V gene has CDR1 SGHKS and CDR2 YYEKEE (reference sequence). Written as DNA, the CDR3 is TGTGCCAGCAGCTTGGCGCTCTCGGGTAGCCAAGAGACCCAGTACTTC. Protein sequence: CASSLALSGSQETQYF.

The J gene is TRBJ2-2, the V gene TRBV5-4; a weak D match, TRBD1 (5 bases). The germline gives CDR1 SGHNT, CDR2 YYREEE (reference sequence). This CDR3 has 15 residues. Trimming left V 5 bases short and J 9 bases short, with 20 bases between. The CDR3 DNA follows: TGTGCCAGCAGACCTCGGCAGGGCACGGGCCGGGAGCTGTTTTTT. This gives the protein CASRPRQGTGRELFF.

The V gene is TRBV9, the J gene TRBJ1-2; D is perhaps TRBD1 (5 bases). Trimming pared 0 bases from V and 5 bases from J, leaving 17 bases between. The CDR3 sequence is 16 residues long. The V gene's germline CDR1 is SGDLS and CDR2 YYNGEE. The CDR3 sequence is CASSVADTGTKYGYTF. In DNA form, the CDR3 reads TGTGCCAGCAGCGTAGCCGATACCGGGACCAAATATGGCTACACCTTC.

The gene calls are TRBV27 and TRBJ2-1; possible D gene TRBD1, 6 bases. The V and J ends lost 5 bases and 9 bases respectively, with 23 bases between them. This CDR3 spans 16 amino acids. CDR1 and CDR2 from the germline V gene are MNHEY and SMNVEV (reference sequence). This CDR3 is CASSKQGSRRVGEQFF. CDR3 DNA sequence: TGTGCCAGCAGTAAACAGGGTTCTCGTAGGGTAGGTGAGCAGTTCTTC.

This chain connects TRBV5-1 to TRBJ1-1, with D possibly being TRBD1 (5 bases). V was shortened by 1 base and J by 7 bases, with 17 bases between the two germline ends. The CDR3 is 15 residues long. Germline lookup yields CDR1 SGHRS and CDR2 YFSETQ. The chain's CDR3 is CASSLIRGPRGEAFF. The CDR3 nucleotides are TGCGCCAGCAGCTTGATTCGGGGCCCTCGGGGTGAAGCTTTCTTT.

This clone showed up just once. V gene TRBV28 combines with J gene TRBJ1-2; D is ambiguous. This CDR3 is built from 13 residues. Germline CDR1 reads MDHEN; CDR2 reads SYDVKM. With 8 bases removed from V and 8 bases from J, the gap between germline ends came to 18 bases. For the CDR3, the DNA is TGTGCCAGCTATATGAACCTGAGCGGGGGCTACACCTTC. It specifies CASYMNLSGGYTF.

The chain recombines TRBV6-6 with TRBJ1-3; the D is unclear. Germline CDR1 is MNHNY and CDR2 is SVGAGI (reference sequence). V was pared by 7 bases and J by 4 bases, with 11 bases between. The CDR3 contains 13 residues. CDR3 nucleotide sequence: TGTGCCAGCACCGGAAACCAGGGAAACACCATATATTTT. This sequence encodes CASTGNQGNTIYF.

The rearrangement uses TRBV7-2 and TRBJ1-3; D gene uncertain. The CDR3 has 14 residues. The V end was cut by 1 base, the J end by 3 bases, with 7 bases between. The germline V gene has CDR1 SGHTA and CDR2 FQGNSA. As DNA, the CDR3 is TGTGCCAGCAGCTTAGGGAGTTTTGGAAACACCATATATTTT. This sequence encodes CASSLGSFGNTIYF.

This clone was seen only once. The chain recombines TRBV29-1 with TRBJ1-3; 7 bases fit TRBD1. Germline loops: CDR1 SQVTM, CDR2 ANQGSEA. V gave up 4 bases and J gave up 2 bases; unmatched junction bases: 2. The CDR3 runs to 13 residues. The CDR3 coding sequence is TGCAGCGTTGCCGGGACAGCTGGAAACACCATATATTTT. Translation: CSVAGTAGNTIYF.

The rearrangement uses TRBV5-1 and TRBJ1-2, with D uncertain. Germline loops: CDR1 SGHRS, CDR2 YFSETQ. CDR3 length equals 16 residues. V dropped 0 bases and J dropped 6 bases, with 18 bases sitting between them. CDR3 DNA: TGCGCCAGCAGCTTGGATCCGCCAGGAGGCTGGGATGGCTACACCTTC. It yields the protein CASSLDPPGGWDGYTF. Based on the CDR3 plus reference TRBV5-1 and TRBJ1-2, the full variable domain is KAGVTQTPRYLIKTRGQQVTLSCSPISGHRSVSWYQQTPGQGLQFLFEYFSETQRNKGNFPGRFSGRQFSNSRSEMNVSTLELGDSALYLCASSLDPPGGWDGYTFGSGTRLTVV.

The chain couples TRBV5-6 to TRBJ1-3; D ambiguous. V lost 4 bases, J lost 0 bases, and 11 bases lay in between. Per germline, CDR1 SGHDT and CDR2 YYEEEE. The CDR3 consists of 15 residues. CDR3 sequence: CASSLVPSSGNTIYF. The CDR3 bases are TGTGCCAGCAGCCTGGTCCCGAGCTCTGGAAACACCATATATTTT.

This rearrangement joins TRBV28 to TRBJ1-5; D ambiguous. The CDR3 totals 13 residues. Germline CDR1 is MDHEN and CDR2 is SYDVKM. With 6 bases removed from V and 5 bases from J, the gap between germline ends came to 11 bases. DNA for the CDR3: TGTGCCAGCAGACTGAGGGAGGATCAGCCCCAGCATTTT. Its protein product is CASRLREDQPQHF.

The V gene is TRBV15, the J gene TRBJ1-1, with D unclear. Trimming pared 0 bases from V and 3 bases from J, leaving 8 bases between. This CDR3 contains 14 residues. Germline loops: CDR1 LNHNV, CDR2 YYDKDF (reference sequence). This CDR3 is CATSRDFADTEAFF. CDR3 nucleotide sequence: TGTGCCACCAGCAGAGATTTTGCGGACACTGAAGCTTTCTTT.